Following are 19 T cell receptor beta chains from one sample sequenced in a study of T cells of healthy individuals (dated by TCRdb to the late 2010s). Receptors were amplified or captured by 5' RACE. These reads were obtained on an Illumina MiSeq. Using fastp at Q25 and MiXCR, TCRdb reprocessed the public reads and kept productive beta chains. All rows with the same CDR3 protein become a single entry with the most common DNA and genes. The sample records more than 85,000 distinct CDR3 sequences, approximately 15% of which are singletons. Jointly, the top ten make up 6.2% of the sample. The source of these receptors is a human donor in good health.

This clonotype was recorded many times. The chain links TRBV27 to TRBJ1-4; the D gene is possibly TRBD1 (5 bases). Trimming took 8 bases from V and 10 from J, leaving 23 bases between them. CDR3 length equals 15 residues. Germline loops: CDR1 MNHEY, CDR2 SMNVEV (reference sequence). The CDR3 loop reads CASGWMRGQFGKLFF. CDR3 coding DNA: TGTGCCAGCGGGTGGATGAGGGGTCAGTTCGGAAAACTGTTTTTT.

V gene TRBV6-5 combines with J gene TRBJ2-7, with D hard to call. The CDR3 totals 14 residues. V lost 11 bases to trimming and J lost 2 bases, with 19 bases between them. The germline V gene encodes CDR1 MNHEY and CDR2 SVGAGI. CDR3 in amino acids: CAPVRLPGPYEQYF. In nucleotides, the CDR3 is TGTGCCCCCGTCCGGCTTCCTGGCCCCTACGAGCAGTACTTC.

At least ten counts were recorded for this clonotype. The V and J genes are TRBV7-8 and TRBJ1-5, with D unclear. Deletions cut 2 bases from V and 11 bases from J, with 13 bases between. CDR3 length: 13 residues. Germline V lookup: CDR1 SGHVS, CDR2 FQNEAQ. This CDR3 reads CASSLSTQSAQHF. DNA of the CDR3: TGTGCCAGCAGCTTATCCACCCAGTCCGCCCAGCATTTT.

This clonotype was detected many times. The V call is TRBV9, the J call TRBJ1-5; 9 nucleotides align to TRBD1. CDR3 size: 15 residues. Germline assignment: CDR1 SGDLS and CDR2 YYNGEE. Unmatched junction bases numbered 7, after V lost 4 bases and J lost 5 bases. The chain's CDR3 is CASSKGGTGYQPQHF. The DNA of the CDR3 is TGTGCCAGCAGCAAAGGGGGGACAGGGTATCAGCCCCAGCATTTT.

V usage is TRBV12-3 or TRBV12-4 and J usage is TRBJ2-3; 8 bases fit TRBD1. The CDR3 is 19 amino acids. J gave up 3 bases and V 5 bases, and 19 bases lay outside the gene matches. CDR3 loop: CASSTRGFGQGARTDTQYF. The CDR3, as DNA: TGTGCCAGCAGTACTAGGGGGTTTGGGCAGGGGGCGCGTACAGATACGCAGTATTTT.

This rearrangement joins TRBV27 to TRBJ2-5, with a tentative D call TRBD2 (6 bases). Germline CDR1 and CDR2: MNHEY and SMNVEV (reference sequence). The CDR3 spans 13 residues. The V end was cut by 7 bases, the J end by 1 base, with 10 bases between. The CDR3 coding sequence is TGTGCCAGCAAGGGAGGATCCCAAGAGACCCAGTACTTC. It translates to CASKGGSQETQYF.

The chain links TRBV5-1 to TRBJ2-3; D possibly corresponds to TRBD2 (6 bases). The CDR3 contains 14 residues. Trimming left V 1 base short and J 0 bases short, with 6 bases between. Per the germline V gene, CDR1 is SGHRS and CDR2 is YFSETQ. CDR3 nucleotides: TGCGCCAGCAGCTTGACTAGCAGCACAGATACGCAGTATTTT. The encoded protein is CASSLTSSTDTQYF.

This clonotype was detected a few times. The rearrangement links TRBV6-1 to TRBJ2-5, with TRBD2 matching over 12 bases. V shed 4 bases and J 0 bases; nucleotides not matched to a gene: 12. The CDR3 is made up of 19 amino acids. Looked up from germline, CDR1 is MNHNS and CDR2 is SASEGT. CDR3 residues: CASSVWTSGIMADQETQYF. The CDR3 DNA reads as TGTGCCAGCAGTGTTTGGACTAGCGGGATTATGGCGGACCAAGAGACCCAGTACTTC.

The rearrangement uses TRBV29-1 and TRBJ2-3; D perhaps matches TRBD1 (6 bases). V dropped 7 bases and J dropped 2 bases, with 13 bases sitting between them. Germline V gives CDR1 SQVTM, CDR2 ANQGSEA. This CDR3 region has 13 residues. The CDR3 protein is CSAGGGPTDTQYF. The CDR3 nucleotides are TGCAGCGCCGGTGGGGGCCCCACAGATACGCAGTATTTT.

This clonotype was counted ten times or more. This chain uses TRBV6-1 with TRBJ1-1; D is uncertain. Trimming shortened V by 6 bases and J by 1 base, and 12 bases separated the two germline ends. CDR3 length equals 14 residues. Germline V gives CDR1 MNHNS, CDR2 SASEGT. The CDR3 coding sequence is TGTGCCAGCAGACACAACCGAGAGAACACTGAAGCTTTCTTT. It codes for CASRHNRENTEAFF.

The chain combines TRBV7-2 with TRBJ2-1, with a tentative D call TRBD2 (5 bases). V dropped 3 bases and J dropped 3 bases, with 9 bases sitting between them. Germline V gene sequence: CDR1 SGHTA, CDR2 FQGNSA. This CDR3 is built from 14 residues. CDR3 amino acids: CASSFGGFYNEQFF. The CDR3 DNA reads TGTGCCAGCAGCTTTGGCGGGTTCTACAATGAGCAGTTCTTC.

The table lists this clonotype with a few counts. This rearrangement joins TRBV4-3 to TRBJ2-2, with TRBD2 matching over 7 bases. After removal of 3 bases from V and 5 bases from J, the junction contained 9 bases not matched to a gene. This CDR3 comprises 16 residues. Germline V lookup: CDR1 LGHNA, CDR2 YSLEER. The CDR3 reads CASSHVWSGKTGELFF. Written as DNA, the CDR3 is TGCGCCAGCAGCCATGTGTGGAGCGGGAAAACCGGGGAGCTGTTTTTT.

This clonotype has a count of ten or more. V is TRBV6-2 or TRBV6-3 and J is TRBJ2-7; D possibly uses TRBD1 or TRBD2 (6 bases each). CDR1 is MNHEY and CDR2 is SVGEGT in the germline V gene. The length of the CDR3 is 14 residues. V gave up 0 bases and J gave up 5 bases, with 11 bases separating them. Here the CDR3 DNA reads TGTGCCAGCAGTTACTCGTCGGGGGCCGACGAGCAGTACTTC. Encoded protein: CASSYSSGADEQYF.

There are many counts of this clonotype. The chain is built from TRBV6-5 and TRBJ1-2; D is ambiguous. There are 13 residues in the CDR3. V was cut by 4 bases and J by 3 bases, with 9 bases left in between. Looked up from germline, CDR1 is MNHEY and CDR2 is SVGAGI. The CDR3 spells CASSFAEDYGYTF. The CDR3 coding sequence is TGTGCCAGCAGTTTCGCAGAGGACTATGGCTACACCTTC.

Only a few counts were recorded for this clonotype. The chain carries TRBV4-1 and TRBJ1-1, with a possible D match to TRBD1 (6 bases). In germline, CDR1 is MGHRA, CDR2 YSYEKL. The CDR3 spans 15 residues. The ends were cut back, 3 bases at V and 2 bases at J, with 13 bases in the middle. The DNA of the CDR3 is TGCGCCAGCAGCCAGGAGGGGGTACGAAACACTGAAGCTTTCTTT. Amino acid sequence: CASSQEGVRNTEAFF.

As for this clonotype: This may be a read error: a much more frequent sequence differs by one nucleotide. The chain links TRBV15 to TRBJ1-5, with a possible D match to TRBD2 (6 bases). The J call could be wrong; TRBJ2-3 is a better fit for the DNA end. Germline CDR1 LNHNV, CDR2 YYDKDF (reference sequence). The CDR3 is made up of 13 amino acids. The DNA of the CDR3 is TGTGCCACCAGCAGAGATCGGGAGCAGCCCCAGTATTTT. Its translation: CATSRDREQPQYF.

This chain connects TRBV4-1 to TRBJ2-7, with 8 bases aligning to TRBD2. V was clipped by 4 bases and J by 2 bases; unmatched bases: 7. Germline V gives CDR1 MGHRA, CDR2 YSYEKL. The CDR3 spans 15 residues. CDR3 in amino acids: CASSLAGGVTYEQYF. DNA of the CDR3: TGCGCCAGCAGCCTAGCCGGGGGGGTGACCTACGAGCAGTACTTC.

V is TRBV20-1 and J is TRBJ1-4; weak D call: TRBD1 (5 bases). Germline CDR1 is DFQATT and CDR2 is SNEGSKA (reference sequence). This CDR3 is built from 15 residues. V gave up 1 base and J gave up 8 bases, with 17 bases separating them. The CDR3 DNA is TGCAGTGCTAGAGGTGGGGCAGGGTGGGACGAAAAACTGTTTTTT. It yields the protein CSARGGAGWDEKLFF.

This clonotype showed up just a few times. CDR3 amino acids: CASSLTYAGTALDEQFF. The CDR3 DNA sequence: TGTGCCAGCAGCCTAACTTACGCCGGGACAGCATTGGATGAGCAGTTCTTC. This sequence joins TRBV7-9 and TRBJ2-1; 7 bases fit TRBD1. V gave up 5 bases and J gave up 8 bases; unmatched junction bases: 18. Germline CDR1 SEHNR, CDR2 FQNEAQ (reference sequence). There are 17 residues in the CDR3.